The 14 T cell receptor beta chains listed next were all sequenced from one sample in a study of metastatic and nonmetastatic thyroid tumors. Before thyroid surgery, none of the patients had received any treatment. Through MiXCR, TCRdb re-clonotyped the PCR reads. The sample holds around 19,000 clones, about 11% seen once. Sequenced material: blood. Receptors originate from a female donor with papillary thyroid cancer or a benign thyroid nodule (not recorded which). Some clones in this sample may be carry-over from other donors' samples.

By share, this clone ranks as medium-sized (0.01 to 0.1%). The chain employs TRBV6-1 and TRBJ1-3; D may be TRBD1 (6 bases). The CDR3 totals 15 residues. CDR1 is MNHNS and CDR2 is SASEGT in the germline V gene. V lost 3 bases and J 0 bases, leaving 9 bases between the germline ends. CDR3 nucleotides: TGTGCCAGCAGTGAGGGACACGACTCTGGAAACACCATATATTTT. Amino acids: CASSEGHDSGNTIYF.

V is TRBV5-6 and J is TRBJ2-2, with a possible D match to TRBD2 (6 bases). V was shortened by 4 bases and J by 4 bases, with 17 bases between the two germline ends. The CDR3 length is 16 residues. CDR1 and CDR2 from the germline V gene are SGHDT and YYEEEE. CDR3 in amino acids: CASSQRRLGATGELFF. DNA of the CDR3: TGTGCCAGCAGCCAACGCCGACTAGGTGCCACCGGGGAGCTGTTTTTT.

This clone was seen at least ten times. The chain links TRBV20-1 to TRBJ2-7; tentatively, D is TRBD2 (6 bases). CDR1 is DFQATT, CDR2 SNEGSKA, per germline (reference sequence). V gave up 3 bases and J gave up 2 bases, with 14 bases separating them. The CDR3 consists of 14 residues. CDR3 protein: CSASPSGLTYEQYF. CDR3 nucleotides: TGCAGTGCTAGCCCCTCGGGACTCACCTACGAGCAGTACTTC.

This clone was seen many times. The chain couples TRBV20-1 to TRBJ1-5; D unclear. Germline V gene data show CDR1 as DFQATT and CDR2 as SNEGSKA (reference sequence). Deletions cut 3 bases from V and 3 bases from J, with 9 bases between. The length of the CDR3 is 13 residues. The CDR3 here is CSAREDSNQPQHF. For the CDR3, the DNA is TGCAGTGCTAGGGAGGACTCCAATCAGCCCCAGCATTTT.

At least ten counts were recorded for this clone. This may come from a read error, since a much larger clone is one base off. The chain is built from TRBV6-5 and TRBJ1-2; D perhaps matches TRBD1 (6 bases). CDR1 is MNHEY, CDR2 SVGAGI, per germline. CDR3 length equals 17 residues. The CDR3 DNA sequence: TGTGCCAGCAGTTACCAACTGTCACAGGGAACTAACTATGGCTACACCTTT. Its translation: CASSYQLSQGTNYGYTF.

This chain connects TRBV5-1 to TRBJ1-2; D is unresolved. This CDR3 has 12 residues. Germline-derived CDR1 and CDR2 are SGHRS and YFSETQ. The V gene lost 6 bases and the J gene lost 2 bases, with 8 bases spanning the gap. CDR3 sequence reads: CASTSANYGYTF. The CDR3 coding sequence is TGCGCCAGCACTTCAGCGAACTATGGCTACACCTTC. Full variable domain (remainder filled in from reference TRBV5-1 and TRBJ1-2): KAGVTQTPRYLIKTRGQQVTLSCSPISGHRSVSWYQQTPGQGLQFLFEYFSETQRNKGNFPGRFSGRQFSNSRSEMNVSTLELGDSALYLCASTSANYGYTFGSGTRLTVV.

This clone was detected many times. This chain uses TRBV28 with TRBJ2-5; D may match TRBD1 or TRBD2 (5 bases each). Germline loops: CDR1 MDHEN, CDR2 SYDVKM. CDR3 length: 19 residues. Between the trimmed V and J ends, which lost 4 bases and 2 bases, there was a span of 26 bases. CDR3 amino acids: CASSSQLFPGTLLQETQYF. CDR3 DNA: TGTGCCAGCAGTTCACAGCTTTTTCCCGGGACCCTCTTACAAGAGACCCAGTACTTC.

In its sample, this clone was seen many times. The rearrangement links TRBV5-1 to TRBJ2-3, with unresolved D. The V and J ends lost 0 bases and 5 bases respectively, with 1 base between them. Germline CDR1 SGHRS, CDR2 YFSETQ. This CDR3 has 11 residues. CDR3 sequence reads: CASSLEDTQYF. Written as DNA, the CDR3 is TGCGCCAGCAGCTTGGAAGATACGCAGTATTTT. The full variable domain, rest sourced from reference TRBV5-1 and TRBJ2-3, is KAGVTQTPRYLIKTRGQQVTLSCSPISGHRSVSWYQQTPGQGLQFLFEYFSETQRNKGNFPGRFSGRQFSNSRSEMNVSTLELGDSALYLCASSLEDTQYFGPGTRLTVL.

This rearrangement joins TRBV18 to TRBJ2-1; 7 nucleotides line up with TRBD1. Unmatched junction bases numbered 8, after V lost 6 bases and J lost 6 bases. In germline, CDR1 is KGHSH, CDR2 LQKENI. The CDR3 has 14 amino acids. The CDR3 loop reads CASSLFRQGNEQFF. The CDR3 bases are TGTGCCAGCTCCCTATTTCGACAGGGCAATGAGCAGTTCTTC.

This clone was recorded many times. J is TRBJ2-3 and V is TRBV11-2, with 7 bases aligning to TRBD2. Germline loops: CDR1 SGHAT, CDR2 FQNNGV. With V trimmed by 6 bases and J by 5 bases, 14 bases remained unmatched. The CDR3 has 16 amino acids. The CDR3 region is CASRPKTSLTLDTQYF. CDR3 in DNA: TGTGCCAGCAGACCAAAGACTAGCCTCACTCTAGATACGCAGTATTTT.

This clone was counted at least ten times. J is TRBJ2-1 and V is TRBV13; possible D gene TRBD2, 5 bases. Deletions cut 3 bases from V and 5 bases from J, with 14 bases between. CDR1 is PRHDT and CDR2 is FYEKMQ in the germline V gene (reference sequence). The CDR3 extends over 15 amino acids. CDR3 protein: CASSFPRGSDNEQFF. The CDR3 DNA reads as TGTGCCAGCAGCTTTCCCCGGGGTAGCGACAATGAGCAGTTCTTC.

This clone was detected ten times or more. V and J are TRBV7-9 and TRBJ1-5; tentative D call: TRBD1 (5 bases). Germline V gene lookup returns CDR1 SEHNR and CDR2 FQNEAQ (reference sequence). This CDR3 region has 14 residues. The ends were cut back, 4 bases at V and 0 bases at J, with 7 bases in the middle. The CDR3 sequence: CASSYDSSNQPQHF. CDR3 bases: TGTGCCAGCAGCTATGACAGTAGCAATCAGCCCCAGCATTTT.

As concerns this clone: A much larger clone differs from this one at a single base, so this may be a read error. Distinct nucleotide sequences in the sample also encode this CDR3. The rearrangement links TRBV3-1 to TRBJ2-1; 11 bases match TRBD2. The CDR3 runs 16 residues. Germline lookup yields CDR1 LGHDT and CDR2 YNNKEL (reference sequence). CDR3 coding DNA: TGTGCAAGCAGCCCTAGAGTGACTAGCGGGAAAAATGAGCAGTTCTTC. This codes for CASSPRVTSGKNEQFF.

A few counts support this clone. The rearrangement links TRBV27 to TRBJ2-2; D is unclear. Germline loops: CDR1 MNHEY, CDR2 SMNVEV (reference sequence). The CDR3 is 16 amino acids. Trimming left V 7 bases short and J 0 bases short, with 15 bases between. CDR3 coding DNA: TGTGCCAGCAAAACACATGACGTCTCGAACACCGGGGAGCTGTTTTTT. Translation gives CASKTHDVSNTGELFF.